Following are 17 T cell receptor beta chains from one sample sequenced in a study of T-cell memory formation after mild COVID-19. TCRdb reprocessed the 5' RACE reads with MiXCR, giving one entry per CDR3 protein. The table records more than 250,000 distinct CDR3 sequences, about a sixth of them present only once. The sample taken for sequencing was PBMCs or a T cell subset sorted from them (not recorded which). The receptors were sampled from a man between 18 and 35 years old who had mild COVID-19 (a few samples of this study predate the infection). Cell type and time point are not known.

The chain recombines TRBV6-5 with TRBJ2-5; tentative D call: TRBD1 (6 bases). The V gene lost 5 bases and the J gene lost 1 base, with 17 bases spanning the gap. Per germline, CDR1 MNHEY and CDR2 SVGAGI. The CDR3 is 16 amino acids. The CDR3 DNA sequence: TGTGCCAGCAGTGTGACAGGTCTGGGGGTCCAAGAGACCCAGTACTTC. Amino acid sequence: CASSVTGLGVQETQYF.

The chain couples TRBV7-9 to TRBJ1-2; the match to TRBD1 covers 8 bases. Germline V gene data show CDR1 as SEHNR and CDR2 as FQNEAQ (reference sequence). Germline trimming cut 3 bases from V and 0 bases from J; bases unmatched to any gene: 3. CDR3 size: 15 residues. The CDR3 region has the DNA TGTGCCAGCAGCTTCCGGGACAGGACTAACTATGGCTACACCTTC. This encodes CASSFRDRTNYGYTF.

This clonotype was picked up a small number of times. V gene TRBV7-2 combines with J gene TRBJ2-7, with unresolved D. V lost 6 bases and J 0 bases, leaving 12 bases between the germline ends. The germline V gene encodes CDR1 SGHTA and CDR2 FQGNSA. The CDR3 is 14 residues long. The CDR3 coding sequence is TGTGCCAGCAGTCCTGATCGCGACTCCTACGAGCAGTACGTC. This sequence encodes CASSPDRDSYEQYV.

This clonotype was seen a few times. The chain carries TRBV6-6 and TRBJ2-7; D gene unclear. The germline CDR1 and CDR2 sequences are MNHNY and SVGAGI (reference sequence). This CDR3 contains 14 residues. V was trimmed by 2 bases and J by 4 bases, leaving 12 bases between them. The CDR3 protein is CASSYVRSSYEQYF. In DNA form, the CDR3 reads TGTGCCAGCAGTTACGTGAGGTCCAGTTACGAGCAGTACTTC.

This clonotype was found a few times. The chain carries TRBV5-6 and TRBJ2-5, with a weak D call TRBD2 (5 bases). Trimming removed 0 bases from V and 3 bases from J, with 9 bases in between. The CDR3 length is 14 residues. Germline V gene sequence: CDR1 SGHDT, CDR2 YYEEEE. CDR3 protein: CASSLGTEEETQYF. The CDR3 nucleotides read TGTGCCAGCAGCTTGGGGACGGAGGAAGAGACCCAGTACTTC.

This chain links TRBV19 with TRBJ2-1, with a weak D call TRBD2 (5 bases). This CDR3 has 14 amino acids. Germline CDR1 LNHDA, CDR2 SQIVND (reference sequence). The germline V and J ends were trimmed by 5 bases and 7 bases, with 15 bases remaining between them. This chain's CDR3 is CASSPPGWANEQFF. In DNA, the CDR3 is TGTGCCAGTAGTCCGCCGGGGTGGGCGAATGAGCAGTTCTTC.

This clonotype has a handful of counts. V usage is TRBV28 and J usage is TRBJ2-3; 10 bases are shared with TRBD2. This CDR3 is built from 16 residues. Germline CDR1 MDHEN, CDR2 SYDVKM. The ends lost 6 bases at V and 2 bases at J; junction bases unmatched: 8. The CDR3 sequence is CASSLSGGSNTDTQYF. CDR3 coding DNA: TGTGCCAGCAGCCTTAGCGGGGGGTCGAACACAGATACGCAGTATTTT.

V usage is TRBV11-2 and J usage is TRBJ2-3; 10 nucleotides match TRBD2. CDR1 is SGHAT and CDR2 is FQNNGV in the germline V gene. The CDR3 length is 15 residues. Trimming took 5 bases from V and 4 from J; bases not matched to a gene: 6. The DNA of the CDR3 is TGTGCCAGCAGCCGCTCACTAGCGGGGCCAGATACGCAGTATTTT. Protein product: CASSRSLAGPDTQYF.

In this sample, this clonotype turned up many times. This chain links TRBV20-1 with TRBJ2-7; TRBD2 aligns across 12 bases. The CDR3 contains 16 residues. J was trimmed by 0 bases and V by 5 bases; bases with no gene match: 8. Germline values: CDR1 DFQATT, CDR2 SNEGSKA (reference sequence). CDR3 in DNA: TGCAGTGCTCGTCCACGACTAGCGGGGGCCTCCTACGAGCAGTACGTC. Protein: CSARPRLAGASYEQYV.

This clonotype was observed a handful of times. This chain connects TRBV7-2 to TRBJ1-2; 7 bases are a match to TRBD1. The CDR3 covers 13 residues. Trimming cost V 5 bases and J 4 bases; bases outside gene matches: 4. From germline, CDR1 is SGHTA and CDR2 FQGNSA. The CDR3, as DNA: TGTGCCAGCAGCGGGCAGGGGGGCTATGGCTACACCTTC. It yields the protein CASSGQGGYGYTF.

Concerning this clonotype itself: Germline and junction disagree at one end, which may indicate a read error. This sequence joins TRBV20-1 and TRBJ1-2, with 9 bases that match TRBD1. The CDR3 totals 13 residues. Germline V lookup: CDR1 DFQATT, CDR2 SNEGSKA (reference sequence). The DNA for the CDR3 is TGCAGTGCTAGGTCTCGTGGGGGACAGGGAAAACCCTTC. The encoded protein is CSARSRGGQGKPF.

This clonotype was counted between two and nine times. The chain carries TRBV4-2 and TRBJ2-5; D unresolved. The V gene's germline CDR1 is LGHNA and CDR2 YNFKEQ. The ends were cut back, 0 bases at V and 5 bases at J, with 13 bases in the middle. The CDR3 totals 15 residues. CDR3: CASSQESGSLETQYF. The CDR3 nucleotides read TGTGCCAGCAGCCAAGAAAGTGGCAGCCTGGAGACCCAGTACTTC.

The chain employs TRBV7-9 and TRBJ2-1; D is perhaps TRBD1 or TRBD2 (7 bases each). V was clipped by 5 bases and J by 4 bases, with 15 bases between them. The CDR3 runs to 15 residues. CDR1 SEHNR and CDR2 FQNEAQ come from the germline V gene (reference sequence). This CDR3 reads CASSASGTAYNEQFF. CDR3 bases: TGTGCCAGCAGCGCCAGCGGGACAGCTTACAATGAGCAGTTCTTC.

Written as DNA, the CDR3 is TGCGCCAGCAGCCAAGAAGCCCGGGGGGCCTACAATGAGCAGTTCTTC. Protein sequence: CASSQEARGAYNEQFF. V gene TRBV4-1 combines with J gene TRBJ2-1; 7 nucleotides align to TRBD2. J was trimmed by 2 bases and V by 0 bases; bases with no gene match: 4. Germline CDR1 and CDR2: MGHRA and YSYEKL. This CDR3 region has 16 residues.

This clonotype was found many times. The CDR3 nucleotides are TGTGCCAGCAGTTCCGGGCCCTCGGGTTCACCCCTCCACTTT. This encodes CASSSGPSGSPLHF. This chain connects TRBV5-5 to TRBJ1-6; D not certain. Per germline, CDR1 SGHKS and CDR2 YYEKEE (reference sequence). V gave up 5 bases and J gave up 9 bases, with 15 bases separating them. The CDR3 sequence is 14 residues long.

The CDR3 is CASSQDPAGFNEKLFF. CDR3 DNA sequence: TGCGCCAGCAGCCAAGACCCCGCCGGATTTAATGAAAAACTGTTTTTT. The chain combines TRBV4-1 with TRBJ1-4, with D unresolved. V was cut by 0 bases and J by 4 bases, with 12 bases left in between. Germline loops: CDR1 MGHRA, CDR2 YSYEKL. This CDR3 region has 16 residues.

This clonotype was counted between two and nine times. This chain links TRBV7-3 with TRBJ1-2; 7 bases line up with TRBD1. The germline gives CDR1 SGHTA, CDR2 FQGTGA. Germline trimming cut 4 bases from V and 6 bases from J; bases unmatched to any gene: 11. CDR3 length: 15 amino acids. CDR3 in DNA: TGTGCCAGCAGCTCCCGGACAGGAGATTTCCATGGCTACACCTTC. Protein sequence: CASSSRTGDFHGYTF.